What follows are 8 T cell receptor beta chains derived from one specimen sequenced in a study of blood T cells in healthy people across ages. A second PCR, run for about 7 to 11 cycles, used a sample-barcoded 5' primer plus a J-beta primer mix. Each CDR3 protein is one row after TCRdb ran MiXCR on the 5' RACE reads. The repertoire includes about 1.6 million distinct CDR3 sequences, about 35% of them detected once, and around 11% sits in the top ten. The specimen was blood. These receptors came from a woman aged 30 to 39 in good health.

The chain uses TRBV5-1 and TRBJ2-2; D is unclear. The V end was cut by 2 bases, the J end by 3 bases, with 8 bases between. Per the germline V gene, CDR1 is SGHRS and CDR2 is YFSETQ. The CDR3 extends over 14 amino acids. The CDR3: CASSFRTDTGELFF. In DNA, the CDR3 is TGCGCCAGCAGCTTCCGTACTGACACCGGGGAGCTGTTTTTT.

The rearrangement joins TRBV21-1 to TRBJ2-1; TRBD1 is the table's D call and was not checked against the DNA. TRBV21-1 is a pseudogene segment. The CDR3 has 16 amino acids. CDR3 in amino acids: CASSKETGHTYNEQFF. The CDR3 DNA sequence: TGTGCCAGCAGCAAAGAGACAGGACATACCTACAATGAGCAGTTCTTC.

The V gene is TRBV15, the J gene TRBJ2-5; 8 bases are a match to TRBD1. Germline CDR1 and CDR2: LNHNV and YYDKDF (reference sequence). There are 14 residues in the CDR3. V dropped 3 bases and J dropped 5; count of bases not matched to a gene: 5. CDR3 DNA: TGTGCCACCAGCAGCTACAGGGGGGTGGAGACCCAGTACTTC. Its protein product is CATSSYRGVETQYF. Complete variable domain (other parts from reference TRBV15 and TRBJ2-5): DAMVIQNPRYQVTQFGKPVTLSCSQTLNHNVMYWYQQKSSQAPKLLFHYYDKDFNNEADTPDNFQSRRPNTSFCFLDIRSPGLGDTAMYLCATSSYRGVETQYFGPGTRLLVL.

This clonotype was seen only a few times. CDR3 sequence reads: CASSYGNSPLHF. The DNA of the CDR3 is TGTGCCAGCAGTTATGGGAACTCACCCCTCCACTTT. The chain carries TRBV25-1 and TRBJ1-6; no clear D. CDR1 MGHDK and CDR2 SYGVNS come from the germline V gene. This CDR3 comprises 12 residues. V was clipped by 5 bases and J by 10 bases, with 9 bases between them.

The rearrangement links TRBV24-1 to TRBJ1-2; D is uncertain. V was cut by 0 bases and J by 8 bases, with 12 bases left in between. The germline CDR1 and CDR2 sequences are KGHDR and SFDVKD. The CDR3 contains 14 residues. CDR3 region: CATSDLQSHEGYTF. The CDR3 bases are TGTGCCACCAGTGATTTGCAATCCCACGAAGGCTACACCTTC.

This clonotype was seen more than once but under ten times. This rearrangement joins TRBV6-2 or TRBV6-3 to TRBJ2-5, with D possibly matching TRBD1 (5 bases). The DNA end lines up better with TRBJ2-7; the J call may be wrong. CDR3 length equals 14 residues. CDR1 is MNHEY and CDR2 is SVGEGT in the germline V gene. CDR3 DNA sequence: TGTGCCAGCAGTTCAAATCTCAGGGCCTCCGAGCAGTACTTC. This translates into CASSSNLRASEQYF.

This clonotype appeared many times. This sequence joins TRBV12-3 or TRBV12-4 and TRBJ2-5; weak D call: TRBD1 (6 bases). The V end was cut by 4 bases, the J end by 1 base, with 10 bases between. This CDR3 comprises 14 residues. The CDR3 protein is CASSYGQIQETQYF. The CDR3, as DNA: TGTGCCAGCAGTTACGGACAGATCCAAGAGACCCAGTACTTC.

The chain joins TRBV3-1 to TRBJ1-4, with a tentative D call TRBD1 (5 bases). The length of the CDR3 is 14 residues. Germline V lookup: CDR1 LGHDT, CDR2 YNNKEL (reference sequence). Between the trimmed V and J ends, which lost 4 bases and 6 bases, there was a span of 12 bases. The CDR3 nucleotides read TGTGCCAGCAGCCGCGCCGGGACCGATGAAAAACTGTTTTTT. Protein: CASSRAGTDEKLFF. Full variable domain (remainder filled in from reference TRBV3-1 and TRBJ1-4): DTAVSQTPKYLVTQMGNDKSIKCEQNLGHDTMYWYKQDSKKFLKIMFSYNNKELIINETVPNRFSPKSPDKAHLNLHINSLELGDSAVYFCASSRAGTDEKLFFGSGTQLSVL.